These T cell receptor beta chains were read from a single sample in a study of a mutant IDH1 vaccine in newly diagnosed glioma. Generated by immunoSEQ multiplex PCR, the TCRdb table keeps only in-frame clones and is missing some. The sample gives about 64,000 clones, 74% of which show up once; approximately 4.8% is in the top ten. These receptors have no identified antigens. Sequenced here: PBMCs, sampled from a glioma patient whose treatment included an IDH1 peptide vaccine. The receptors originated from a man between 50 and 59 years old with glioma. CDR3s include the opening cysteine and the closing phenylalanine or tryptophan. The D gene is left open where the match is weak. Size values are once, few and many counts, or a class for expanded clones, and some rows have none.

CDR3aa	CDR3nt	v_gene	j_gene	d_gene	abundance	len
CAWTLTGNQPQHF	TGTGCCTGGACTCTAACAGGAAATCAGCCCCAGCATTTT	TRBV30	TRBJ1-5	-	-	13
CACTPDRVRETQYF	TGTGCCTGTACCCCGGACAGGGTTAGGGAGACCCAGTACTTC	TRBV30	TRBJ2-5	TRBD1	-	14
CASSSSEQFF	TGTGCCAGCAGTTCAAGTGAGCAGTTCTTC	TRBV6-6	TRBJ2-1	-	-	10
CASSDTPQRTDTQYF	TGTGCCAGCAGCGACACTCCTCAAAGGACAGATACGCAGTATTTT	TRBV9	TRBJ2-3	-	-	15
CASSLEGTGTEAFF	TGTGCCAGCAGCTTGGAGGGAACGGGCACTGAAGCTTTCTTT	TRBV7-2	TRBJ1-1	-	-	14
CASRYSGELFF	TGTGCCAGCAGGTACTCCGGGGAGCTGTTTTTT	TRBV2	TRBJ2-2	-	-	11
CASSFGQGGVEKLFF	TGTGCCAGCAGTTTCGGACAGGGAGGAGTTGAAAAACTGTTTTTT	TRBV28	TRBJ1-4	TRBD1	-	15
CASSQDGTDGYTF	TGTGCCAGCAGCCAAGATGGGACAGATGGCTACACCTTC	TRBV4-2	TRBJ1-2	TRBD1	many	13
CASSLTGDRLSGNTIYF	TGCGCCAGCAGCTTAACAGGGGACCGACTCTCTGGAAACACCATATATTTT	TRBV5-1	TRBJ1-3	TRBD1	once	17
CASNDRGSNQPQHF	TGTGCCAGCAATGACAGGGGGTCTAATCAGCCCCAGCATTTT	TRBV2	TRBJ1-5	TRBD1	-	14
CASSTDRREQYF	TGTGCCAGCAGCACGGACAGGCGCGAGCAGTACTTC	TRBV7-2	TRBJ2-7	TRBD1	-	12
CASSPGQGDYEQYF	TGTGCCAGCAGCCCGGGACAGGGAGACTACGAGCAGTACTTC	TRBV2	TRBJ2-7	TRBD1	-	14
CASSSPIGADTQYF	TGTGCCAGCAGTTCCCCCATTGGCGCAGATACGCAGTATTTT	TRBV5-4	TRBJ2-3	-	once	14
CASRLPRERPYEQYF	TGTGCCAGCAGACTCCCCCGTGAGCGCCCCTACGAGCAGTACTTC	TRBV14	TRBJ2-7	-	-	15
CASSFRSYEQYF	TGTGCCAGCAGCTTCCGTTCCTACGAGCAGTACTTC	TRBV7-9	TRBJ2-7	-	-	12
CASSRLAGATRDEQYF	TGTGCCAGCAGCCGACTAGCGGGGGCCACGCGGGACGAGCAGTACTTC	TRBV11-1	TRBJ2-7	TRBD2	-	16
CASSTSSDYEQYF	TGTGCCAGCAGCACCTCGAGTGACTACGAGCAGTACTTC	TRBV9	TRBJ2-7	-	-	13
CASSSGQGSFEQYF	TGCGCCAGCAGCTCCGGACAGGGGTCCTTCGAGCAGTACTTC	TRBV5-1	TRBJ2-7	TRBD1	-	14